Shown below are 25 T cell receptor beta chains from a single sample sequenced in a study of cytomegalovirus exposure and HLA in healthy donors. PCR amplification relied on 60 Vbeta primers (plus 13 Jbeta primers). Sequencing was performed with immunoSEQ multiplex PCR; in TCRdb, only in-frame clones are kept and a portion is missing. Of roughly 150,000 clones listed, around four fifths are singletons. Input material: PBMCs. All receptors come from a boy aged 2 to 10 in good health and CMV-seronegative.

The V gene is TRBV19, the J gene TRBJ1-2; D possibly corresponds to TRBD1 (5 bases). V was trimmed by 10 bases and J by 2 bases, leaving 20 bases between them. Germline assignment: CDR1 LNHDA and CDR2 SQIVND (reference sequence). The CDR3 totals 15 residues. The CDR3: CATNGGRDRNYGYTF. The DNA for the CDR3 is TGTGCCACCAACGGGGGGAGAGACCGCAACTATGGCTACACCTTC.

This clone has only one observation. J is TRBJ1-1 and V is TRBV10-3; tentative D call: TRBD1 (6 bases). Per germline, CDR1 ENHRY and CDR2 SYGVKD. V lost 4 bases to trimming and J lost 7 bases, with 7 bases between them. This CDR3 is built from 11 residues. CDR3 amino acids: CAISGGGEAFF. In DNA form, the CDR3 reads TGTGCCATCAGTGGAGGGGGTGAAGCTTTCTTT.

This clone was counted a few times. The genes are TRBV29-1 and TRBJ2-1; 7 bases are a match to TRBD2. The CDR3 is 17 amino acids. V trimming: 6 bases; J trimming: 8 bases; junction bases outside the gene matches: 22. CDR1 and CDR2 (germline): SQVTM, ANQGSEA. Here the CDR3 DNA reads TGCAGCGTCCCGGGGGTGCGGGAGTGGGGGGATATCTATGAGCAGTTCTTC. This gives the protein CSVPGVREWGDIYEQFF.

This clone was found a few times. V and J are TRBV5-6 and TRBJ1-2; 7 nucleotides match TRBD1. The trim removed 2 bases at V and 6 bases at J, leaving 7 bases unmatched. Germline CDR1 reads SGHDT; CDR2 reads YYEEEE. The CDR3 has 14 amino acids. The CDR3, as DNA: TGTGCCAGCAGCTTTGAAGGGGGCACAGATGGCTACACCTTC. It translates to CASSFEGGTDGYTF.

The gene calls are TRBV6-5 and TRBJ2-3; no firm D call. V was pared by 9 bases and J by 4 bases, with 8 bases between. The CDR3 is 11 residues long. CDR1 and CDR2 (germline): MNHEY, SVGAGI. CDR3 amino acids: CASSAADTQYF. CDR3 DNA: TGTGCCAGTTCGGCGGCAGATACGCAGTATTTT.

This sequence joins TRBV2 and TRBJ2-7; no clear D. The CDR3 totals 10 residues. The germline CDR1 and CDR2 sequences are SNHLY and FYNNEI. Trimming pared 11 bases from V and 7 bases from J, leaving 12 bases between. The CDR3 region has the DNA TGTGCCTCCGAGAGAGGTGAGCAGTACGTC. Amino acids: CASERGEQYV.

This clone appeared a few times. For the CDR3, the DNA is TGCGCCAGCAGCCAAGATTTATCGGCTGAAGCTTTCTTT. It specifies CASSQDLSAEAFF. The gene calls are TRBV4-3 and TRBJ1-1; D call uncertain. The CDR3 is 13 amino acids. CDR1 is LGHNA, CDR2 YSLEER, per germline. Trimming cost V 0 bases and J 6 bases, with 8 bases left between them.

This clone was observed a single time. This sequence joins TRBV19 and TRBJ2-3, with D maybe TRBD2 (5 bases). CDR1 LNHDA and CDR2 SQIVND come from the germline V gene (reference sequence). CDR3 size: 14 residues. The V and J ends lost 3 bases and 3 bases respectively, with 10 bases between them. DNA of the CDR3: TGTGCCAGTAGTATTGAGCGGAGGACAGATACGCAGTATTTT. This codes for CASSIERRTDTQYF.

The genes are TRBV4-3 and TRBJ2-2; 7 bases are a match to TRBD2. The CDR3 spans 16 residues. From germline, CDR1 is LGHNA and CDR2 YSLEER. The trim removed 0 bases at V and 9 bases at J, leaving 10 bases unmatched. The CDR3: CASSQDRKRGYRELFF. The CDR3 DNA follows: TGCGCCAGCAGCCAAGATAGGAAGCGGGGATACCGGGAGCTGTTTTTT.

The V and J genes are TRBV29-1 and TRBJ2-1; 10 nucleotides line up with TRBD1. Germline V gene data show CDR1 as SQVTM and CDR2 as ANQGSEA. CDR3 length equals 14 residues. Losses at the gene ends were 7 bases for V and 6 bases for J; bases not matched to a gene: 9. Here the CDR3 DNA reads TGCAGCGCCGCAGACAGGGGGCGCGGCAATGAGCAGTTCTTC. Amino acids: CSAADRGRGNEQFF.

The chain joins TRBV7-6 to TRBJ2-7; 13 bases map to TRBD2. J lost 1 base, V lost 4 bases, and 7 bases had no gene match. The germline V gene encodes CDR1 SGHVS and CDR2 FNYEAQ. The CDR3 has 17 residues. In nucleotides, the CDR3 is TGTGCCAGCAGCTCCGGACTAGCGGGAGCGGGGTCCTACGAGCAGTACTTC. This gives the protein CASSSGLAGAGSYEQYF.

The rearrangement joins TRBV23-1 to TRBJ1-1; 9 nucleotides match TRBD1. TRBV23-1 is an ORF, with its function uncertain. Losses at the gene ends were 2 bases for V and 6 bases for J; bases not matched to a gene: 4. CDR3 length: 14 amino acids. In nucleotides, the CDR3 is TGCGCCAGCAGTCAAGGGACAGGGTTCGCTGAAGCTTTCTTT. This translates into CASSQGTGFAEAFF.

The rearrangement links TRBV6-1 to TRBJ1-1; 9 bases match TRBD1. This CDR3 spans 13 amino acids. V dropped 2 bases and J dropped 8; count of bases not matched to a gene: 3. CDR1 is MNHNS and CDR2 is SASEGT in the germline V gene. CDR3 region: CASSESGQGEAFF. DNA for the CDR3: TGTGCCAGCAGTGAATCGGGACAGGGCGAAGCTTTCTTT.

This rearrangement joins TRBV18 to TRBJ2-3; 12 nucleotides line up with TRBD2. Germline values: CDR1 KGHSH, CDR2 LQKENI. The junction had 8 bases not matched to a gene; V was cut back by 4 bases and J by 0 bases. The CDR3 length is 18 residues. DNA for the CDR3: TGTGCCAGCTCACAAGACAGGGGGACTAGCGGGAGCACAGATACGCAGTATTTT. It is translated as CASSQDRGTSGSTDTQYF. The full variable domain, in which reference TRBV18 and TRBJ2-3 provide the parts outside the CDR3, is NAGVMQNPRHLVRRRGQEARLRCSPMKGHSHVYWYRQLPEEGLKFMVYLQKENIIDESGMPKERFSAEFPKEGPSILRIQQVVRGDSAAYFCASSQDRGTSGSTDTQYFGPGTRLTVL.

The V and J genes are TRBV2 and TRBJ2-3; weak D call: TRBD2 (6 bases). The V end was cut by 2 bases, the J end by 5 bases, with 20 bases between. The germline V gene has CDR1 SNHLY and CDR2 FYNNEI. This CDR3 is 17 amino acids long. The CDR3 sequence: CASSEKARPPGGDTQYF. CDR3 coding DNA: TGTGCCAGCAGTGAAAAGGCGCGGCCGCCCGGGGGAGATACGCAGTATTTT.

The chain employs TRBV19 and TRBJ2-1, with unresolved D. The V end was cut by 3 bases, the J end by 3 bases, with 3 bases between. This CDR3 spans 12 amino acids. Germline-derived CDR1 and CDR2 are LNHDA and SQIVND (reference sequence). The CDR3 loop reads CASSILYNEQFF. The CDR3 DNA is TGTGCCAGTAGTATCCTCTACAATGAGCAGTTCTTC.

The chain combines TRBV12-2 with TRBJ2-3; TRBD2 was called by the table and not checked on the DNA. TRBV12-2 is a known pseudogene. This CDR3 contains 13 residues. Here the CDR3 DNA reads TGTGCAAGTCGCGCCGCCGGGACTCTTACGCAGTATTTT. It codes for CASRAAGTLTQYF.

This clone has just a few counts. The chain has TRBV5-6 and TRBJ2-1; weak D call: TRBD1 (6 bases). Germline assignment: CDR1 SGHDT and CDR2 YYEEEE. V gave up 0 bases and J gave up 3 bases, with 10 bases separating them. The CDR3 length is 15 residues. CDR3 nucleotide sequence: TGTGCCAGCAGCTTGGCGAGGGGGAGCTACAATGAGCAGTTCTTC. Translating it yields CASSLARGSYNEQFF.

V and J are TRBV19 and TRBJ1-2; the D gene is possibly TRBD1 (5 bases). V was trimmed by 3 bases and J by 7 bases, leaving 12 bases between them. Germline lookup yields CDR1 LNHDA and CDR2 SQIVND (reference sequence). The CDR3 sequence is 13 residues long. The DNA for the CDR3 is TGTGCCAGTAGTATGGCAACAGGCGGTGGCTACACCTTC. Protein: CASSMATGGGYTF.

The CDR3 bases are TGTGCCAGCAGTGGGCTGGGGGAGGCCCAGTACTTC. It codes for CASSGLGEAQYF. This chain links TRBV6-1 with TRBJ2-5; D possibly corresponds to TRBD2 (6 bases). The CDR3 has 12 amino acids. V lost 4 bases and J 9 bases, leaving 12 bases between the germline ends. Germline V lookup: CDR1 MNHNS, CDR2 SASEGT.

The chain employs TRBV4-1 and TRBJ1-2; 10 positions match TRBD1. Germline V lookup: CDR1 MGHRA, CDR2 YSYEKL. Trimming cost V 8 bases and J 8 bases; bases outside gene matches: 5. The CDR3 runs to 12 residues. CDR3 nucleotides: TGCGCCAGCGCCGGGACAGGGGACGGCTACACCTTC. The encoded protein is CASAGTGDGYTF.

V usage is TRBV30 and J usage is TRBJ2-7, with 8 bases that match TRBD2. CDR1 is GTSNPN, CDR2 SVGIG, per germline (reference sequence). The CDR3 is 15 amino acids. V lost 0 bases to trimming and J lost 6 bases; unmatched junction nucleotides: 10. The CDR3 nucleotides are TGTGCCTGGAGTGTATTGGTAGCGGGACCTCGCGAGCAGTACTTC. This gives the protein CAWSVLVAGPREQYF.

Concerning this clone: At one end the junction does not follow the germline gene, possibly because of a read error. V usage is TRBV7-7 and J usage is TRBJ2-7; D is uncertain. Germline CDR1 and CDR2: SSHAT and FNYEAQ (reference sequence). The CDR3 is made up of 13 amino acids. This chain's CDR3 is CASSIRLNYEQYF. In nucleotides, the CDR3 is TGTGCTAGCAGCATAAGACTCAACTACGAGCAGTACTTC.

DNA for the CDR3: TGTGCCAGCAGCCCAAAACAGGTTCCCTACAATGAGCAGTTCTTC. It translates to CASSPKQVPYNEQFF. The rearrangement links TRBV7-3 to TRBJ2-1; maybe TRBD1 (5 bases). The CDR3 covers 15 residues. V lost 5 bases to trimming and J lost 2 bases, with 13 bases between them. CDR1 is SGHTA and CDR2 is FQGTGA in the germline V gene.

V is TRBV28 and J is TRBJ2-1; D is perhaps TRBD1 (6 bases). The V and J ends lost 3 bases and 3 bases respectively, with 12 bases between them. CDR1 is MDHEN and CDR2 is SYDVKM in the germline V gene. This CDR3 comprises 15 residues. The chain's CDR3 is CASSFLYRDYNEQFF. In DNA, the CDR3 is TGTGCCAGCAGTTTCCTATACAGGGACTACAATGAGCAGTTCTTC.